Listed here are 18 T cell receptor beta chains from one sample, sequenced in a study of human T cells and chemical hapten exposure. TCRdb re-analysed the RACE reads in MiXCR, keeping a single row per CDR3 protein. The sample consists of more than 100,000 distinct CDR3 sequences, approximately 12% of them appearing once. The time point here: pre-sensitization, week 0. Treatment of the sample: therapeutic diphenylcyclopropenone sensitization with weekly scalp DPC. The starting material was whole blood, obtained in connection with sensitization to the hapten diphenylcyclopropenone (DPC). The receptors were sampled from a woman aged 18-29 years with alopecia areata. Some clones in this sample may be carry-over from other donors' samples.

This clonotype was detected a few times. The J gene is TRBJ2-3, the V gene TRBV28; D perhaps matches TRBD2 (6 bases). The CDR3 runs 16 residues. Per the germline V gene, CDR1 is MDHEN and CDR2 is SYDVKM. The ends were cut back, 6 bases at V and 7 bases at J, with 23 bases in the middle. The CDR3 DNA follows: TGTGCCAGCAGACCAAAACTAGCTGGAGGGTGGAATACGCAGTATTTT. The encoded protein is CASRPKLAGGWNTQYF.

This clonotype was seen only a few times. The V gene is TRBV7-9, the J gene TRBJ2-1, with TRBD1 matching over 9 bases. Germline trimming cut 3 bases from V and 7 bases from J; bases unmatched to any gene: 16. The germline V gene has CDR1 SEHNR and CDR2 FQNEAQ (reference sequence). The CDR3 sequence is 18 residues long. The CDR3 nucleotides read TGTGCCAGCAGCTTCGGGACAGGGTCCTTCAGTCGGTTTAATGAGCAGTTCTTC. Translation: CASSFGTGSFSRFNEQFF.

The V gene is TRBV6-5, the J gene TRBJ1-5, with TRBD1 matching 8 bases. The CDR3 consists of 15 residues. Germline-derived CDR1 and CDR2 are MNHEY and SVGAGI. J gave up 4 bases and V 6 bases, and 8 bases lay outside the gene matches. The CDR3 DNA sequence: TGTGCCAGCAGCCATGACAGGGGTCGGAATCAGCCCCAGCATTTT. It is translated as CASSHDRGRNQPQHF.

The genes are TRBV18 and TRBJ2-1; 10 nucleotides agree with TRBD2. The CDR3 sequence is 15 residues long. Per germline, CDR1 KGHSH and CDR2 LQKENI. After removal of 6 bases from V and 5 bases from J, the junction contained 7 bases not matched to a gene. CDR3 in amino acids: CASSSGLATDNEQFF. CDR3 sequence (DNA): TGTGCCAGCTCGTCGGGACTAGCGACCGACAATGAGCAGTTCTTC.

This clonotype came up a few times. The chain is built from TRBV27 and TRBJ2-7; perhaps TRBD2 as D (5 bases). The V gene's germline CDR1 is MNHEY and CDR2 SMNVEV (reference sequence). The CDR3 length is 14 residues. Between the trimmed V and J ends, which lost 1 base and 0 bases, there was a span of 7 bases. CDR3 sequence: CASSLYGDSYEQYF. The CDR3, as DNA: TGTGCCAGCAGTTTATACGGGGACTCCTACGAGCAGTACTTC.

V and J are TRBV20-1 and TRBJ2-5; 7 bases match TRBD2. Germline assignment: CDR1 DFQATT and CDR2 SNEGSKA (reference sequence). This CDR3 contains 13 residues. The V segment lost 8 bases and the J segment 4 bases; nucleotides outside the gene matches: 10. The CDR3 DNA sequence: TGCAGTCTTGGGGGGGGGAAAGGAGAGACCCAGTACTTC. This gives the protein CSLGGGKGETQYF.

The genes are TRBV29-1 and TRBJ2-3; D is perhaps TRBD2 (6 bases). Germline CDR1 SQVTM, CDR2 ANQGSEA. The CDR3 covers 13 residues. The V gene lost 6 bases and the J gene lost 6 bases, with 16 bases spanning the gap. CDR3 loop: CSVLPGVRDTQYF. In DNA form, the CDR3 reads TGCAGCGTCCTTCCGGGGGTCCGCGATACGCAGTATTTT.

This clonotype was recorded many times. The V gene is TRBV5-4, the J gene TRBJ1-1, with TRBD1 identical over 8 bases. The germline gives CDR1 SGHNT, CDR2 YYREEE (reference sequence). The CDR3 totals 15 residues. The V gene end was trimmed by 2 bases and the J gene end by 5 bases; junction bases not matched to a gene: 8. The CDR3 coding sequence is TGTGCCAGCAGCTTCAAAGGACAGGGAGGGACTGAAGCTTTCTTT. Residues: CASSFKGQGGTEAFF.

The chain links TRBV18 to TRBJ2-6; D may be TRBD1 (6 bases). The CDR3 extends over 15 amino acids. V gave up 5 bases and J gave up 2 bases, with 10 bases separating them. Germline V gene sequence: CDR1 KGHSH, CDR2 LQKENI. CDR3 region: CASSNRAPGANVLTF. The CDR3 bases are TGTGCCAGCTCAAACAGGGCACCTGGGGCCAACGTCCTGACTTTC.

The rearrangement links TRBV20-1 to TRBJ2-7; 7 bases fit TRBD1. CDR1 DFQATT and CDR2 SNEGSKA come from the germline V gene (reference sequence). J gave up 5 bases and V 6 bases, and 16 bases lay outside the gene matches. This CDR3 has 15 amino acids. The CDR3 sequence: CSASEYRGDVDEQYF. Written as DNA, the CDR3 is TGCAGTGCGAGCGAGTACAGGGGTGACGTCGACGAGCAGTACTTC.

In this sample, this clonotype turned up many times. CDR3 amino acids: CASGDSFYLANYGYTF. CDR3 DNA: TGTGCCAGCGGAGACAGCTTTTACCTAGCTAACTATGGCTACACCTTC. The rearrangement links TRBV7-8 to TRBJ1-2; possibly TRBD1 for D (5 bases). The germline V and J ends were trimmed by 8 bases and 0 bases, with 19 bases remaining between them. This CDR3 spans 16 amino acids. Per germline, CDR1 SGHVS and CDR2 FQNEAQ.

The chain combines TRBV7-6 with TRBJ1-2; D unresolved. CDR1 and CDR2 (germline): SGHVS, FNYEAQ. Trimming shortened V by 5 bases and J by 0 bases, and 16 bases separated the two germline ends. The CDR3 has 16 residues. CDR3 bases: TGTGCCAGCAGCCCTCAAGGCGCGTTAGCTAACTATGGCTACACCTTC. This encodes CASSPQGALANYGYTF.

This chain links TRBV29-1 with TRBJ2-5; D gene uncertain. V lost 4 bases and J lost 4, with 10 bases in between. The CDR3 consists of 12 residues. Germline V CDR1 and CDR2: SQVTM, ANQGSEA. DNA of the CDR3: TGCAGCGTTGGGCCTGCTCGAGAGACCCAGTACTTC. This encodes CSVGPARETQYF.

This chain links TRBV4-2 with TRBJ2-5, with D possibly matching TRBD1 (5 bases). V was trimmed by 0 bases and J by 5 bases, leaving 13 bases between them. Germline V lookup: CDR1 LGHNA, CDR2 YNFKEQ. CDR3 length: 15 residues. CDR3 amino acids: CASSQDEQNRETQYF. CDR3 DNA sequence: TGTGCCAGCAGCCAAGATGAACAGAACAGGGAGACCCAGTACTTC.

In this sample, this clonotype turned up a few times. This chain connects TRBV6-5 to TRBJ1-5; D might be TRBD1 (6 bases). Germline CDR1 and CDR2: MNHEY and SVGAGI. Trimming left V 2 bases short and J 9 bases short, with 20 bases between. CDR3 size: 16 residues. This CDR3 reads CASSYGTPTGPRPQHF. The DNA of the CDR3 is TGTGCCAGCAGTTACGGGACTCCGACAGGCCCCCGGCCCCAGCATTTT.

V and J are TRBV6-5 and TRBJ1-6, with D possibly matching TRBD1 (6 bases). V lost 6 bases, J lost 14 bases, and 14 bases lay in between. CDR3 length equals 12 residues. The V gene's germline CDR1 is MNHEY and CDR2 SVGAGI. The CDR3 coding sequence is TGTGCCAGCAGACAGGGAGGCAATACCCTCCACTTT. Translation: CASRQGGNTLHF.

This chain connects TRBV4-2 to TRBJ2-3, with D perhaps matching TRBD2 (5 bases). Per the germline V gene, CDR1 is LGHNA and CDR2 is YNFKEQ. With 0 bases removed from V and 2 bases from J, the gap between germline ends came to 15 bases. The CDR3 consists of 17 residues. In DNA form, the CDR3 reads TGTGCCAGCAGCCAAGAAGCCAGCGCGGACTTCACAGATACGCAGTATTTT. Protein sequence: CASSQEASADFTDTQYF.

J is TRBJ2-3 and V is TRBV13; weak D call: TRBD1 (6 bases). The CDR3 spans 16 residues. V lost 4 bases and J 0 bases, leaving 14 bases between the germline ends. Germline CDR1 PRHDT, CDR2 FYEKMQ (reference sequence). CDR3 sequence (DNA): TGTGCCAGCAGCTCCCGGGACATATCTAGCACAGATACGCAGTATTTT. Translation gives CASSSRDISSTDTQYF.